A single sample gave rise to the 3 T cell receptor beta chains below, sequenced in a study of T cell responses to AZD1222 COVID-19 vaccine. Generated by immunoSEQ multiplex PCR, the TCRdb table keeps only in-frame clones and is missing some. This table has roughly 160,000 clones, around 85% appearing once. The material was peripheral blood, obtained 28 days after the second AZD1222 dose. These receptors were taken from an adult who received the AZD1222 COVID-19 vaccine.

J is TRBJ2-2 and V is TRBV9; D is uncertain. This CDR3 has 14 residues. Germline lookup yields CDR1 SGDLS and CDR2 YYNGEE. With 0 bases removed from V and 2 bases from J, the gap between germline ends came to 5 bases. CDR3 region: CASSVASNTGELFF. CDR3 DNA: TGTGCCAGCAGCGTAGCCTCTAACACCGGGGAGCTGTTTTTT.

The chain joins TRBV7-8 to TRBJ2-7; 9 bases map to TRBD2. Trimming removed 1 base from V and 2 bases from J; junction bases left unmatched: 12. Germline V gene data show CDR1 as SGHVS and CDR2 as FQNEAQ. The CDR3 has 18 residues. CDR3 protein: CASSLVTSGHTAPYEQYF. The CDR3 DNA sequence: TGTGCCAGCAGCTTAGTTACTAGCGGGCATACTGCCCCCTACGAGCAGTACTTC.

The J gene is TRBJ1-5, the V gene TRBV5-4; D not resolved. This CDR3 is built from 14 residues. Deletions cut 1 base from V and 6 bases from J, with 11 bases between. CDR1 and CDR2 (germline): SGHNT, YYREEE (reference sequence). The CDR3 bases are TGTGCCAGCAGCTTGTTCCAAACAAGTCAGCCCCAGCATTTT. Translating it yields CASSLFQTSQPQHF.